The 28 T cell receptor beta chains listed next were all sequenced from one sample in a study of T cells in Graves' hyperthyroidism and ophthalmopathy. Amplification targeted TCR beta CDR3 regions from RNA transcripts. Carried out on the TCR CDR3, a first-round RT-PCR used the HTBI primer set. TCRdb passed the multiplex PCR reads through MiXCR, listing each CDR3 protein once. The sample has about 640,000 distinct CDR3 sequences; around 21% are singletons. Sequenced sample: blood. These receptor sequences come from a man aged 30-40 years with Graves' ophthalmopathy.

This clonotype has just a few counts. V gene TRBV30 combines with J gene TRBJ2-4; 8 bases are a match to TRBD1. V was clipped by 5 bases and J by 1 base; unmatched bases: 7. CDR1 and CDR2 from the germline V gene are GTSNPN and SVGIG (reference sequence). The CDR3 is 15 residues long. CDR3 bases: TGTGCCTGGGGACAGGGTGGACTCGCCAAAAACATTCAGTACTTC. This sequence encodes CAWGQGGLAKNIQYF.

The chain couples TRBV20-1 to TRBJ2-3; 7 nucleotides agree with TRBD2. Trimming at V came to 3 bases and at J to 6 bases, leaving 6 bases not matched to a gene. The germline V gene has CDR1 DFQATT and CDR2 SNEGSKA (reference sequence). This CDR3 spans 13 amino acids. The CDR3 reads CSASGRWSDTQYF. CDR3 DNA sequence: TGCAGTGCTAGCGGGAGGTGGTCCGATACGCAGTATTTT.

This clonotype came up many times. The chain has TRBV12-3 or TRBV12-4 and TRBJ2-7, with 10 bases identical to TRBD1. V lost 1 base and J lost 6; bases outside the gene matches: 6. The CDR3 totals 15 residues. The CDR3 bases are TGTGCCAGCAGTTTAGGAGGGGGGACAGGGGTCGAGCAGTACTTC. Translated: CASSLGGGTGVEQYF.

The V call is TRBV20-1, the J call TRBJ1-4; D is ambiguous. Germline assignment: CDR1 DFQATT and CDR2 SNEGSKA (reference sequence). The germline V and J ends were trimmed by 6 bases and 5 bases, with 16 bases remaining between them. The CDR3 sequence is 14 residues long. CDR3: CSANIGYSNEKLFF. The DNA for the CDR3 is TGCAGTGCAAATATAGGGTATTCAAATGAAAAACTGTTTTTT.

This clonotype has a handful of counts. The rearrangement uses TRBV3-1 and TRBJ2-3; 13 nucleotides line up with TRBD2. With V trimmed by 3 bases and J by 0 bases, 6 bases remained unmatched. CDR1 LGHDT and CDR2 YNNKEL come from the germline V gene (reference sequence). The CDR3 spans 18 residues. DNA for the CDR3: TGTGCCAGCAGCCAGGCGGGACTAGCGGGGATCAGCACAGATACGCAGTATTTT. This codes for CASSQAGLAGISTDTQYF.

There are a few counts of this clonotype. The CDR3 nucleotides are TGCAGCGTTGAAGTGGCGGCTAACACCGGGGAGCTGTTTTTT. Its protein product is CSVEVAANTGELFF. The chain uses TRBV29-1 and TRBJ2-2, with D uncertain. Germline V gene lookup returns CDR1 SQVTM and CDR2 ANQGSEA. The CDR3 is 14 residues long. Trimming stripped 1 base from V and 2 bases from J, with 8 bases between.

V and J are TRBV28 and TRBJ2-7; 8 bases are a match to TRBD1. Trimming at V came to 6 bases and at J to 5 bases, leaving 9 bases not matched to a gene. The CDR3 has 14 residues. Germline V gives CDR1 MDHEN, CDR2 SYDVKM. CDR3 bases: TGTGCCAGCAGACCCGACAGGGGACGGGACGAGCAGTACTTC. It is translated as CASRPDRGRDEQYF. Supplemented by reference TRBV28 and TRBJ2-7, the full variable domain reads DVKVTQSSRYLVKRTGEKVFLECVQDMDHENMFWYRQDPGLGLRLIYFSYDVKMKEKGDIPEGYSVSREKKERFSLILESASTNQTSMYLCASRPDRGRDEQYFGPGTRLTVT.

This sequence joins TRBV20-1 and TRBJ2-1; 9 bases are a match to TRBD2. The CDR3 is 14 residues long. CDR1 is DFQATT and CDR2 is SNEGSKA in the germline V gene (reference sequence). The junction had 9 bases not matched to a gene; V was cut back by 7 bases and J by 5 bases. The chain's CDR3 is CSERGASGNNEQFF. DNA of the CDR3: TGCAGTGAAAGGGGAGCTAGCGGGAACAATGAGCAGTTCTTC.

The CDR3 region is CASSLGQNIPGELFF. Here the CDR3 DNA reads TGTGCCAGTAGCCTGGGACAGAACATTCCCGGGGAGCTGTTTTTT. The chain links TRBV19 to TRBJ2-2; the match to TRBD1 covers 7 bases. CDR1 is LNHDA, CDR2 SQIVND, per germline (reference sequence). This CDR3 has 15 residues. The V segment lost 6 bases and the J segment 6 bases; nucleotides outside the gene matches: 10.

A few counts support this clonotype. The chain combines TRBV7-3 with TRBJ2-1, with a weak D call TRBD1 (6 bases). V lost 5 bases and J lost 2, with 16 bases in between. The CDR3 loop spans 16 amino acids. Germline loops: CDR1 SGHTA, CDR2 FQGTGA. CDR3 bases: TGTGCCAGCAGCGACAACCGGGCAGGGGCCTACAATGAGCAGTTCTTC. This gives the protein CASSDNRAGAYNEQFF.

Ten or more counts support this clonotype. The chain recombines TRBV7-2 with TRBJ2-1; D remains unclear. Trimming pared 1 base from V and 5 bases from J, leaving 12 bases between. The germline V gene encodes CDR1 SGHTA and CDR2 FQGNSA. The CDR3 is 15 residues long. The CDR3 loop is CASSLESLTNNEQFF. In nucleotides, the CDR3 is TGTGCCAGCAGCTTAGAGTCCCTAACCAACAATGAGCAGTTCTTC.

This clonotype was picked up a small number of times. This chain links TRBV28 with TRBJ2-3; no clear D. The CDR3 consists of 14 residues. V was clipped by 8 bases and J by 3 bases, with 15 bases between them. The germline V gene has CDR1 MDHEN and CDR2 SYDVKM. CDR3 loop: CASGPFGETDTQYF. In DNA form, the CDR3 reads TGTGCCAGCGGTCCTTTCGGAGAGACAGATACGCAGTATTTT.

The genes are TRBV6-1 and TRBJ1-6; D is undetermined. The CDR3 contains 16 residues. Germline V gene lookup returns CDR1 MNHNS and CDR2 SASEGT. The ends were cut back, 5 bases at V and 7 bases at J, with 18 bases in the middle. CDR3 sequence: CASSSFDKAGNSPLHF. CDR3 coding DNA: TGTGCCAGCAGTTCATTTGACAAGGCGGGGAATTCACCCCTCCACTTT.

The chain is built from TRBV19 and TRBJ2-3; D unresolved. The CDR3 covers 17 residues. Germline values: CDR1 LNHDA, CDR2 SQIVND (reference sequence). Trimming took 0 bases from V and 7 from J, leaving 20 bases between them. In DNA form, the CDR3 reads TGTGCCAGTAGTATAGAAAAGACGGCTGGAGTCAGGCATACGCAGTATTTT. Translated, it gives CASSIEKTAGVRHTQYF.

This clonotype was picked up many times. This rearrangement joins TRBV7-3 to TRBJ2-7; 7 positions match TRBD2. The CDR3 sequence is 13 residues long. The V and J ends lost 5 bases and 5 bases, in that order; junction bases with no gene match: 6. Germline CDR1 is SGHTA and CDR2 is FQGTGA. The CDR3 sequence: CASSPGLGNEQYF. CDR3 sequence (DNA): TGTGCCAGCAGCCCAGGACTAGGTAACGAGCAGTACTTC.

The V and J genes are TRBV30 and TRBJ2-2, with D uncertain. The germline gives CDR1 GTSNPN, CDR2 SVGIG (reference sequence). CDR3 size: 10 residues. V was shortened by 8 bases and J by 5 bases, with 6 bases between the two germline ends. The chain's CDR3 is CAGITGELFF. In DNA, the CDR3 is TGTGCCGGGATTACCGGGGAGCTGTTTTTT.

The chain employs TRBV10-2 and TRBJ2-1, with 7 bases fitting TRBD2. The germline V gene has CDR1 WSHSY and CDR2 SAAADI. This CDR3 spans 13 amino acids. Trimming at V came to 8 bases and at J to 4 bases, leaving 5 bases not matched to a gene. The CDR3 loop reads CASALAEYNEQFF. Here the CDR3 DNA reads TGCGCCAGCGCGCTAGCGGAGTACAATGAGCAGTTCTTC.

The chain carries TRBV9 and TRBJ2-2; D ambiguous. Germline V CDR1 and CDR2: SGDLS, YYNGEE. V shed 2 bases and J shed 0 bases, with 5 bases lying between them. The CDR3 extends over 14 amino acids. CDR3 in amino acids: CASSVWANTGELFF. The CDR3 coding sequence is TGTGCCAGCAGCGTCTGGGCGAACACCGGGGAGCTGTTTTTT. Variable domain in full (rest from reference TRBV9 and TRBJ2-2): DSGVTQTPKHLITATGQRVTLRCSPRSGDLSVYWYQQSLDQGLQFLIQYYNGEERAKGNILERFSAQQFPDLHSELNLSSLELGDSALYFCASSVWANTGELFFGEGSRLTVL.

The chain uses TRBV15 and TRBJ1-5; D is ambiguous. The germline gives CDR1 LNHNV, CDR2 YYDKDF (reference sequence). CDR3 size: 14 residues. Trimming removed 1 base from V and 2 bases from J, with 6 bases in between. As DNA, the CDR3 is TGTGCCACCAGCAGAGGTATAGGCAATCAGCCCCAGCATTTT. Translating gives CATSRGIGNQPQHF. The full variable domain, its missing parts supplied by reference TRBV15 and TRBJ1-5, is DAMVIQNPRYQVTQFGKPVTLSCSQTLNHNVMYWYQQKSSQAPKLLFHYYDKDFNNEADTPDNFQSRRPNTSFCFLDIRSPGLGDTAMYLCATSRGIGNQPQHFGDGTRLSIL.

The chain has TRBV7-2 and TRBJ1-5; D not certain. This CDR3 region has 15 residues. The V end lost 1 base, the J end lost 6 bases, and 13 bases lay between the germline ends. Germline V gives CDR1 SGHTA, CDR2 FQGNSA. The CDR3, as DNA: TGTGCCAGCAGCTTAGGGGGATCGGGAGGTCAGCCCCAGCATTTT. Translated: CASSLGGSGGQPQHF. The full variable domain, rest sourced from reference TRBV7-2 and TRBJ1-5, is GAGVSQSPSNKVTEKGKDVELRCDPISGHTALYWYRQSLGQGLEFLIYFQGNSAPDKSGLPSDRFSAERTGGSVSTLTIQRTQQEDSAVYLCASSLGGSGGQPQHFGDGTRLSIL.

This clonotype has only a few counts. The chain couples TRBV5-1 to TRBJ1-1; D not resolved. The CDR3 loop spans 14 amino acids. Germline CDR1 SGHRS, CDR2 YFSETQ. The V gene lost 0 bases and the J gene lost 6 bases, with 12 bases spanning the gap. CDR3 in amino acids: CASSLVGYSPEAFF. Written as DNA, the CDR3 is TGCGCCAGCAGCTTGGTCGGGTATTCCCCTGAAGCTTTCTTT. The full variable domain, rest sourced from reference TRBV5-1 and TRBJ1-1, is KAGVTQTPRYLIKTRGQQVTLSCSPISGHRSVSWYQQTPGQGLQFLFEYFSETQRNKGNFPGRFSGRQFSNSRSEMNVSTLELGDSALYLCASSLVGYSPEAFFGQGTRLTVV.

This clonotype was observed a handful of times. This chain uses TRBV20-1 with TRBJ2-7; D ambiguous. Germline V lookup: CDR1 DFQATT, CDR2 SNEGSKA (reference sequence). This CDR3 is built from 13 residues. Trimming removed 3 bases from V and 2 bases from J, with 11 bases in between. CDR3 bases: TGCAGTGCTAGGTCTGGTTATACCTACGAGCAGTACTTC. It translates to CSARSGYTYEQYF.

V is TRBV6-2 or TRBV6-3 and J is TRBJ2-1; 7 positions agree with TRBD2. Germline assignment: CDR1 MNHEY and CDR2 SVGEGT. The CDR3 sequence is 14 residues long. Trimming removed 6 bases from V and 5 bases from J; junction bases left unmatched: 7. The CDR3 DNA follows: TGTGCCAGCAGACCTAGCGGAAATAACAATGAGCAGTTCTTC. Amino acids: CASRPSGNNNEQFF.

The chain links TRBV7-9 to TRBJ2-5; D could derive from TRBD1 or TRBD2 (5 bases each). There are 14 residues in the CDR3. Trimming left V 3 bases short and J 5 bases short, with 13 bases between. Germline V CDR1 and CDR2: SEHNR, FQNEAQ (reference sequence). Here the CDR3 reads CASSLVGDRETQYF. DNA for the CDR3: TGTGCCAGCAGCTTGGTGGGGGACCGGGAGACCCAGTACTTC.

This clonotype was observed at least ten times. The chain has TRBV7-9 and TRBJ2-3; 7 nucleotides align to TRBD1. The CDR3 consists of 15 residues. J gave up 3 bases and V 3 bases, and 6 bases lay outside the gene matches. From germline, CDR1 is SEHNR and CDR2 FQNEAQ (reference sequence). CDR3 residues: CASSLPGTATDTQYF. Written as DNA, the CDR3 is TGTGCCAGCAGCTTGCCCGGGACAGCAACAGATACGCAGTATTTT.

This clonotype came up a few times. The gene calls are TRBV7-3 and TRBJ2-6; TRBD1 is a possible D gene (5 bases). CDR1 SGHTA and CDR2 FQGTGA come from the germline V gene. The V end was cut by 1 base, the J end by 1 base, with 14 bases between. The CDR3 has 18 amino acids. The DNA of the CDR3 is TGTGCCAGCAGCTTAATGAGCAGGGTGGTGTCTGGGGCCAACGTCCTGACTTTC. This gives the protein CASSLMSRVVSGANVLTF.

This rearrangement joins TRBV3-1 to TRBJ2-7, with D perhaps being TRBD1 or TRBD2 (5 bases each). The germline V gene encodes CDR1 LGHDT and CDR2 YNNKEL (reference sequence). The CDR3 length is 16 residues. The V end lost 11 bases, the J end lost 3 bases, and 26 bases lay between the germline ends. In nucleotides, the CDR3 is TGTGCCGACAGACCCTTGGGAGATTTTTACTTCTACGAGCAGTACTTC. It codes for CADRPLGDFYFYEQYF.

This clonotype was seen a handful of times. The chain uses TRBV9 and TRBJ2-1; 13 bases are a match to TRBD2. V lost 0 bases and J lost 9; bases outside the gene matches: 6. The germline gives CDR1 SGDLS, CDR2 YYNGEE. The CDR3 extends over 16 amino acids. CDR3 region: CASSVGTSGSFSEQFF. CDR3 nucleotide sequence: TGTGCCAGCAGCGTAGGGACTAGCGGGAGTTTTAGTGAGCAGTTCTTC.